These 10 T cell receptor beta chains share one sample of origin, sequenced in a study of naive and memory T cell subsets. Ligated cDNA underwent four rounds of PCR with nested alpha and beta constant region primers and SP2. TCRdb redid the calling of the 5' RACE reads with MiXCR, one entry per CDR3 protein. The table records 30,000 to 40,000 distinct CDR3 sequences, approximately 16% of them present only once. TCR cDNA received a 3' ligated oligonucleotide that carried a UMI. These receptors were taken from a female donor in good health.

This clonotype was counted between two and nine times. This rearrangement joins TRBV6-6 to TRBJ1-1; 7 bases are shared with TRBD1. Germline trimming cut 6 bases from V and 1 base from J; bases unmatched to any gene: 8. CDR3 length: 15 residues. The germline V gene encodes CDR1 MNHNY and CDR2 SVGAGI (reference sequence). CDR3 bases: TGTGCCAGCAGCTGGGGACAGCAAAAGAACACTGAAGCTTTCTTT. The encoded protein is CASSWGQQKNTEAFF.

This clonotype came up many times. The chain is built from TRBV6-6 and TRBJ1-1; the D is unclear. CDR1 is MNHNY, CDR2 SVGAGI, per germline (reference sequence). The V and J ends lost 7 bases and 1 base respectively, with 10 bases between them. The CDR3 covers 13 residues. The CDR3 is CASTHTRNTEAFF. In DNA, the CDR3 is TGTGCCAGCACCCACACAAGGAACACTGAAGCTTTCTTT.

The V and J genes are TRBV3-1 and TRBJ2-1, with 15 nucleotides matching TRBD2. The junction had 6 bases not matched to a gene; V was cut back by 2 bases and J by 7 bases. The CDR3 length is 17 residues. The germline V gene has CDR1 LGHDT and CDR2 YNNKEL (reference sequence). The CDR3 nucleotides are TGTGCCAGCAGCCAAAATGCCGGACTAGCGGGGGGGAATGAGCAGTTCTTC. Amino acid sequence: CASSQNAGLAGGNEQFF.

This clonotype was recorded many times. This chain connects TRBV29-1 to TRBJ2-1; 10 nucleotides align to TRBD2. CDR1 SQVTM and CDR2 ANQGSEA come from the germline V gene. J gave up 9 bases and V 6 bases, and 11 bases lay outside the gene matches. The CDR3 covers 14 residues. DNA of the CDR3: TGCAGCGTGTTGCCTAGCGGGGGATGGGGTGAGCAGTTCTTC. Amino acids: CSVLPSGGWGEQFF.

This clonotype was detected only a few times. The chain carries TRBV5-1 and TRBJ2-7; 14 bases are a match to TRBD2. V dropped 5 bases and J dropped 6; count of bases not matched to a gene: 13. CDR3 length equals 17 residues. The V gene's germline CDR1 is SGHRS and CDR2 YFSETQ. For the CDR3, the DNA is TGCGCCAGCAGTCCCGGACTAGCGGGGGGAAGGCCCACCGAGCAGTACTTC. This translates into CASSPGLAGGRPTEQYF.

This clonotype was counted at least ten times. The genes are TRBV6-8 and TRBJ2-5, with 9 bases that match TRBD1. After removal of 5 bases from V and 0 bases from J, the junction contained 4 bases not matched to a gene. The CDR3 runs 15 residues. Germline V CDR1 and CDR2: MNHGY, SAAAGT. The chain's CDR3 is CASSPDRGYQETQYF. The CDR3 DNA sequence: TGTGCCAGCAGTCCGGACAGGGGATACCAAGAGACCCAGTACTTC.

The chain couples TRBV5-1 to TRBJ2-7, with 10 bases identical to TRBD1. After removal of 0 bases from V and 0 bases from J, the junction contained 3 bases not matched to a gene. The CDR3 length is 16 residues. Germline CDR1 is SGHRS and CDR2 is YFSETQ. The CDR3 nucleotides read TGCGCCAGCAGCTTGGCTTGGACAGGGGGCTCCTACGAGCAGTACTTC. Protein: CASSLAWTGGSYEQYF.

In its sample, this clonotype was seen a few times. The chain combines TRBV6-5 with TRBJ2-7; possibly TRBD2 for D (6 bases). Trimming took 0 bases from V and 2 from J, leaving 11 bases between them. This CDR3 is 15 amino acids long. CDR1 and CDR2 from the germline V gene are MNHEY and SVGAGI. This chain's CDR3 is CASSYSGTPTYEQYF. CDR3 sequence (DNA): TGTGCCAGCAGTTACTCCGGGACTCCTACCTACGAGCAGTACTTC.

This clonotype was counted at least ten times. The chain employs TRBV12-3 or TRBV12-4 and TRBJ1-2; the match to TRBD1 covers 9 bases. The length of the CDR3 is 16 residues. J gave up 1 base and V 5 bases, and 8 bases lay outside the gene matches. As DNA, the CDR3 is TGTGCCAGCAGTCTGGGACAGGGACAGTATAACTATGGCTACACCTTC. The encoded protein is CASSLGQGQYNYGYTF.

The genes are TRBV5-1 and TRBJ2-5; 12 bases fit TRBD1. Germline trimming cut 4 bases from V and 5 bases from J; bases unmatched to any gene: 9. CDR3 length: 16 residues. Germline V gives CDR1 SGHRS, CDR2 YFSETQ. Here the CDR3 reads CASSPVGTGGAETQYF. CDR3 sequence (DNA): TGCGCCAGCAGCCCGGTCGGGACAGGGGGCGCGGAGACCCAGTACTTC.